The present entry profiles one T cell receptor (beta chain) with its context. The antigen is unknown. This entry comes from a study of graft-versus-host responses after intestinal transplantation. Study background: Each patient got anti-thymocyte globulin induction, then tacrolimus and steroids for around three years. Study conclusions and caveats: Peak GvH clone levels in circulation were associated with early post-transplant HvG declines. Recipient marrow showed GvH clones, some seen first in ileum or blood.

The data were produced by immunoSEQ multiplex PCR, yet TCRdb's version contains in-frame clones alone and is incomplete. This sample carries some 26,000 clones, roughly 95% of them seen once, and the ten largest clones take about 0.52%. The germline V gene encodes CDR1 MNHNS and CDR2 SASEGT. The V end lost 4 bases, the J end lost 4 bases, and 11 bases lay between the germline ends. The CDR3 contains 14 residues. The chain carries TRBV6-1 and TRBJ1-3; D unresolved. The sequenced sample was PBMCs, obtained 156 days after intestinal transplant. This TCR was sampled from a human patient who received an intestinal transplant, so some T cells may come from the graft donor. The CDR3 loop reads CASSAILRGNTIYF. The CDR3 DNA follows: TGTGCCAGCAGTGCCATCCTACGAGGAAACACCATATATTTT.